The 28 T cell receptor beta chains given below trace back to one sample, sequenced in a study of T cell repertoires and leukemia-associated antigens. TCRdb reprocessed the 5' RACE reads via MiXCR and lists one record per CDR3 protein. The profile covers 10,000 to 12,000 distinct CDR3 sequences, with 42% appearing a single time and under 35% taken by the ten largest. These receptors are not linked to any known antigen. The specimen sequenced was CD3+ T cells sorted from blood and cultured. Source of these receptors: a female donor in good health.

The rearrangement uses TRBV20-1 and TRBJ2-5; D gene unclear. V was clipped by 1 base and J by 4 bases, with 4 bases between them. CDR1 is DFQATT, CDR2 SNEGSKA, per germline (reference sequence). The CDR3 sequence is 11 residues long. The CDR3 DNA reads as TGCAGTGCTAGAGCCGGAGAGACCCAGTACTTC. Protein sequence: CSARAGETQYF.

Relative to its sample, this clonotype is medium-sized. This chain links TRBV7-9 with TRBJ1-1; D is undetermined. This CDR3 has 15 residues. V was clipped by 0 bases and J by 3 bases, with 11 bases between them. Germline CDR1 is SEHNR and CDR2 is FQNEAQ (reference sequence). CDR3 DNA sequence: TGTGCCAGCAGCTTAGCGGGTGGGGAATACACTGAAGCTTTCTTT. Amino acids: CASSLAGGEYTEAFF.

This clonotype was seen at least ten times. V usage is TRBV27 and J usage is TRBJ2-5; TRBD1 agrees at 8 bases. Germline values: CDR1 MNHEY, CDR2 SMNVEV (reference sequence). V lost 6 bases to trimming and J lost 4 bases; unmatched junction nucleotides: 7. The CDR3 totals 14 residues. In DNA form, the CDR3 reads TGTGCCAGCAGCTTAGACAGGGGAGGAGAGACCCAGTACTTC. Translated: CASSLDRGGETQYF.

The sample holds a few counts of this clonotype. V gene TRBV20-1 combines with J gene TRBJ1-1; D not resolved. Germline V gene data show CDR1 as DFQATT and CDR2 as SNEGSKA (reference sequence). The CDR3 is made up of 13 amino acids. With 7 bases removed from V and 1 base from J, the gap between germline ends came to 13 bases. Written as DNA, the CDR3 is TGCAGTGTCTACGGGATGGCGAACACTGAAGCTTTCTTT. Its protein product is CSVYGMANTEAFF.

The chain is built from TRBV4-1 and TRBJ2-1, with D perhaps matching TRBD1 (5 bases). Germline V gene data show CDR1 as MGHRA and CDR2 as YSYEKL. Trimming pared 4 bases from V and 7 bases from J, leaving 5 bases between. This CDR3 contains 11 residues. The CDR3 coding sequence is TGCGCCAGCAGCCCAGGGAATGAGCAGTTCTTC. Its protein is CASSPGNEQFF.

V gene TRBV3-1 combines with J gene TRBJ2-1, with 13 bases identical to TRBD2. V dropped 3 bases and J dropped 6; count of bases not matched to a gene: 14. This CDR3 spans 19 amino acids. The germline V gene encodes CDR1 LGHDT and CDR2 YNNKEL (reference sequence). CDR3: CASSQGLAGPEALLNEQFF. The CDR3 nucleotides are TGTGCCAGCAGCCAGGGACTAGCGGGACCCGAGGCCCTTCTCAATGAGCAGTTCTTC.

The J gene is TRBJ1-2, the V gene TRBV29-1; D is ambiguous. In germline, CDR1 is SQVTM, CDR2 ANQGSEA. The V end was cut by 0 bases, the J end by 5 bases, with 16 bases between. The CDR3 contains 15 residues. The CDR3 protein is CSVEDGGAPLYGYTF. The CDR3 DNA is TGCAGCGTTGAAGATGGAGGAGCCCCCCTTTATGGCTACACCTTC.

This clonotype was seen a handful of times. The V call is TRBV10-3, the J call TRBJ1-2; D might be TRBD1 (6 bases). This CDR3 comprises 15 residues. V lost 2 bases to trimming and J lost 0 bases, with 10 bases between them. Looked up from germline, CDR1 is ENHRY and CDR2 is SYGVKD. The CDR3 sequence is CAISEQDSPNYGYTF. CDR3 coding DNA: TGTGCCATCAGTGAGCAGGACAGCCCTAACTATGGCTACACCTTC.

V gene TRBV24-1 combines with J gene TRBJ2-1; TRBD1 matches at 8 bases. The ends lost 5 bases at V and 7 bases at J; junction bases unmatched: 24. CDR1 is KGHDR and CDR2 is SFDVKD in the germline V gene. The CDR3 is 20 amino acids. The CDR3 region is CATSAIARWTGSGVQNEQFF. The CDR3 nucleotides are TGTGCCACCAGTGCAATAGCGCGATGGACAGGGTCGGGTGTACAGAATGAGCAGTTCTTC.

This clonotype was observed a handful of times. The junction does not match germline at one end; this may be a read error. The gene calls are TRBV11-2 and TRBJ2-5, with D unclear. In germline, CDR1 is SGHAT, CDR2 FQNNGV. The CDR3 has 15 amino acids. CDR3 DNA sequence: TGTGCCAGCAGCTTAGTTTACGACAACCAGGAGACCCGGTACTTC. This gives the protein CASSLVYDNQETRYF.

This clonotype has a count of ten or more. The conserved phenylalanine or tryptophan normally closing the CDR3 is absent here, so this likely arose from a read error. The chain employs TRBV20-1 and TRBJ2-3, with 9 bases identical to TRBD2. The CDR3 extends over 16 amino acids. After removal of 0 bases from V and 7 bases from J, the junction contained 11 bases not matched to a gene. Germline CDR1 DFQATT, CDR2 SNEGSKA (reference sequence). CDR3 DNA: TGCAGTGCTAGAGAAAGGGCTAGCGGGGCCCCGTATACGCAGTATCTT. Translated, it gives CSARERASGAPYTQYL.

Here the CDR3 reads CASPRKNAGTDTQYF. The CDR3 region has the DNA TGTGCCAGCCCCCGTAAGAATGCTGGCACAGATACGCAGTATTTT. The rearrangement uses TRBV12-3 or TRBV12-4 and TRBJ2-3; D gene uncertain. The CDR3 extends over 15 amino acids. V was pared by 8 bases and J by 1 base, with 16 bases between.

By proportion, this clonotype is medium-sized. The chain has TRBV24-1 and TRBJ2-5; D not certain. Germline V CDR1 and CDR2: KGHDR, SFDVKD. The germline V and J ends were trimmed by 1 base and 2 bases, with 7 bases remaining between them. This CDR3 spans 14 amino acids. CDR3 protein: CATSDFRGQETQYF. CDR3 in DNA: TGTGCCACCAGTGATTTTCGAGGACAAGAGACCCAGTACTTC.

This clonotype was detected only a few times. V gene TRBV11-2 combines with J gene TRBJ2-7; a weak D match, TRBD2 (6 bases). The germline CDR1 and CDR2 sequences are SGHAT and FQNNGV. There are 14 residues in the CDR3. V dropped 7 bases and J dropped 6 bases, with 19 bases sitting between them. This CDR3 is CASTSWAGSAEQYF. The CDR3 DNA reads as TGTGCCAGCACCTCCTGGGCGGGGTCCGCCGAGCAGTACTTC.

V and J are TRBV5-1 and TRBJ2-6; D not certain. CDR3 size: 13 residues. The germline CDR1 and CDR2 sequences are SGHRS and YFSETQ. Trimming took 7 bases from V and 1 from J, leaving 6 bases between them. CDR3 coding DNA: TGCGCCAGCGGTGTGTCTGGGGCCAACGTCCTGACTTTC. Encoded protein: CASGVSGANVLTF.

By share, this clonotype counts as medium-sized. The chain joins TRBV4-1 to TRBJ2-3; unclear D gene. Germline V lookup: CDR1 MGHRA, CDR2 YSYEKL. V was trimmed by 1 base and J by 2 bases, leaving 16 bases between them. The CDR3 is made up of 17 amino acids. In DNA, the CDR3 is TGCGCCAGCAGCCAAGCGGTTTATCAATCCCCCACAGATACGCAGTATTTT. Translating gives CASSQAVYQSPTDTQYF.

The J gene is TRBJ2-5, the V gene TRBV4-2, with D possibly called TRBD1 or TRBD2 (5 bases each). Germline values: CDR1 LGHNA, CDR2 YNFKEQ. The length of the CDR3 is 14 residues. V was pared by 1 base and J by 4 bases, with 10 bases between. The CDR3 loop is CASSQGRGRETQYF. For the CDR3, the DNA is TGTGCCAGCAGCCAAGGACGGGGCAGAGAGACCCAGTACTTC.

The chain employs TRBV6-2 or TRBV6-3 and TRBJ2-5; perhaps TRBD2 as D (6 bases). With 6 bases removed from V and 10 bases from J, the gap between germline ends came to 12 bases. The CDR3 is made up of 11 amino acids. Per the germline V gene, CDR1 is MNHEY and CDR2 is SVGEGT. The CDR3 reads CASSPRGGQYF. The DNA for the CDR3 is TGTGCCAGCAGCCCGCGGGGTGGCCAGTACTTC.

This clonotype was found a few times. The chain combines TRBV6-5 with TRBJ2-7; no clear D gene. V was shortened by 6 bases and J by 1 base, with 16 bases between the two germline ends. The CDR3 is 15 amino acids. Germline CDR1 MNHEY, CDR2 SVGAGI. CDR3 sequence: CASRRLAVGSYEQYF. The CDR3 DNA reads TGTGCCAGCAGGCGCTTAGCCGTGGGGTCCTACGAGCAGTACTTC.

The chain links TRBV7-6 to TRBJ2-3; either TRBD1 or TRBD2 may supply D (5 bases each). CDR1 is SGHVS, CDR2 FNYEAQ, per germline. The CDR3 is 16 amino acids. The germline V and J ends were trimmed by 1 base and 2 bases, with 13 bases remaining between them. The CDR3 sequence: CASSLGTPGTTDTQYF. CDR3 DNA: TGTGCCAGCAGCTTAGGGACACCGGGGACCACAGATACGCAGTATTTT. The whole variable domain, remainder taken from reference TRBV7-6 and TRBJ2-3, is GAGVSQSPRYKVTKRGQDVALRCDPISGHVSLYWYRQALGQGPEFLTYFNYEAQQDKSGLPNDRFSAERPEGSISTLTIQRTEQRDSAMYRCASSLGTPGTTDTQYFGPGTRLTVL.

V and J are TRBV7-9 and TRBJ2-7; the match to TRBD1 covers 8 bases. This CDR3 has 13 amino acids. The germline CDR1 and CDR2 sequences are SEHNR and FQNEAQ (reference sequence). Unmatched junction bases numbered 2, after V lost 4 bases and J lost 3 bases. CDR3 nucleotide sequence: TGTGCCAGCAGCTCCGGGACAGGCTACGAGCAGTACTTC. Translating gives CASSSGTGYEQYF.

There are many counts of this clonotype. CDR3 loop: CASSQLPGRNTGELFF. DNA of the CDR3: TGTGCCAGCAGTCAACTTCCAGGTCGGAACACCGGGGAGCTGTTTTTT. This rearrangement joins TRBV4-2 to TRBJ2-2; D gene ambiguous. There are 16 residues in the CDR3. V was cut by 6 bases and J by 1 base, with 15 bases left in between. Germline lookup yields CDR1 LGHNA and CDR2 YNFKEQ.

On this clonotype: This could be a read error, since a much larger clone is one nucleotide away. Here the CDR3 DNA reads TGTGCCCGGAGTGTACGGATAGCTAGCGGGAGGAGCTCCTACAATGAGCAGTTCTTC. Protein: CARSVRIASGRSSYNEQFF. The chain combines TRBV30 with TRBJ2-1, with 11 bases aligning to TRBD2. There are 19 residues in the CDR3. Germline values: CDR1 GTSNPN, CDR2 SVGIG (reference sequence).

The chain couples TRBV20-1 to TRBJ2-5; maybe TRBD1 (6 bases). This CDR3 has 13 amino acids. V lost 8 bases to trimming and J lost 2 bases, with 15 bases between them. From germline, CDR1 is DFQATT and CDR2 SNEGSKA (reference sequence). CDR3 sequence: CSSTGRGQETQYF. CDR3 coding DNA: TGCAGTTCCACAGGGAGAGGTCAAGAGACCCAGTACTTC.

This clonotype was picked up a small number of times. The gene calls are TRBV20-1 and TRBJ2-5, with D maybe TRBD2 (5 bases). CDR1 and CDR2 (germline): DFQATT, SNEGSKA (reference sequence). V lost 1 base and J 4 bases, leaving 25 bases between the germline ends. The CDR3 extends over 18 amino acids. The CDR3 DNA reads TGCAGTGCTAGAGCCGCATTACTAGGCAGAAACCGGGGAGAGACCCAGTACTTC. It translates to CSARAALLGRNRGETQYF.

Turning to this clonotype: The conserved final phenylalanine or tryptophan is absent from the CDR3, which likely points to a read error. The chain carries TRBV3-1 and TRBJ2-1; 9 bases are a match to TRBD2. The germline CDR1 and CDR2 sequences are LGHDT and YNNKEL (reference sequence). CDR3 length equals 15 residues. The ends lost 3 bases at V and 8 bases at J; junction bases unmatched: 8. The CDR3 region is CASSHFRGRVDEQFL. The DNA for the CDR3 is TGTGCCAGCAGCCACTTCCGCGGGAGGGTGGATGAGCAGTTCCTC.

This clonotype was counted only a few times. The CDR3 nucleotides read TGTGCCAGCAGCCCTCGGACTAGCGGGAATTTTAATGAGCAGTTCTTC. This codes for CASSPRTSGNFNEQFF. The chain links TRBV4-2 to TRBJ2-1, with 12 nucleotides matching TRBD2. Germline CDR1 is LGHNA and CDR2 is YNFKEQ. V trimming: 4 bases; J trimming: 7 bases; junction bases outside the gene matches: 8. The CDR3 is 16 amino acids.

CDR3 nucleotides: TGTGCCAGCAGCCAAGGCGACAGACAGAGGGAAAAACTGTTTTTT. Residues: CASSQGDRQREKLFF. The V and J genes are TRBV4-2 and TRBJ1-4, with D tentatively TRBD1 (5 bases). The V gene lost 1 base and the J gene lost 8 bases, with 14 bases spanning the gap. Germline values: CDR1 LGHNA, CDR2 YNFKEQ. The CDR3 is 15 residues long.